The 3 T cell receptor beta chains below were found in one sample sequenced in a study of identical twins. TCRdb passed the 5' RACE reads through MiXCR, listing each CDR3 protein once. The sample lists 250,000 to 300,000 distinct CDR3 sequences; roughly 10% were seen once. These data also formed part of another study, on yellow fever vaccine responses in identical twins.

The specimen was CD8+ T cells sorted from blood. These receptors were collected from a woman under 30 in good health.

The J gene is TRBJ2-7, the V gene TRBV11-2; D possibly corresponds to TRBD2 (7 bases). The V end lost 4 bases, the J end lost 6 bases, and 13 bases lay between the germline ends. CDR1 SGHAT and CDR2 FQNNGV come from the germline V gene. This CDR3 has 13 amino acids. CDR3 protein: CASSWEGDLEQYF. In nucleotides, the CDR3 is TGTGCCAGCAGCTGGGAGGGGGATCTCGAGCAGTACTTC.

This clonotype has a count of ten or more. The chain joins TRBV4-3 to TRBJ2-1; the D gene is possibly TRBD1 (6 bases). Germline V gene data show CDR1 as LGHNA and CDR2 as YSLEER. The CDR3 loop spans 16 amino acids. Trimming stripped 0 bases from V and 4 bases from J, with 13 bases between. CDR3 coding DNA: TGCGCCAGCAGCCAAGATAGGAGGACAGATTACAATGAGCAGTTCTTC. Protein sequence: CASSQDRRTDYNEQFF.

This clonotype was counted a few times. The J gene is TRBJ1-1, the V gene TRBV7-9; D uncertain. The ends were cut back, 5 bases at V and 5 bases at J, with 6 bases in the middle. There are 11 residues in the CDR3. Looked up from germline, CDR1 is SEHNR and CDR2 is FQNEAQ (reference sequence). The CDR3 sequence is CASSLMTEAFF. CDR3 coding DNA: TGTGCCAGCAGCCTCATGACTGAAGCTTTCTTT.